This T cell receptor beta chain was profiled in a study of metastatic and nonmetastatic thyroid tumors. Study information: Repertoires were compared across blood and tumor or nodule tissue from malignant and benign thyroid patients. General observations from the study: In both blood and tumor samples, TCR beta diversity was reported significantly higher for malignant than benign nodules.

TCRdb re-analyzed the PCR reads using MiXCR. The sample shows some 30,000 clones, 20% of them seen only once. Patients had received no treatment of any kind before thyroid surgery. Notes on this clone: Its matching antigen is unknown.

V lost 4 bases and J lost 4, with 13 bases in between. This CDR3 region has 14 residues. CDR1 is SGHAT, CDR2 FQNNGV, per germline. This clonotype originated in a female donor with papillary thyroid cancer or a benign thyroid nodule (not recorded which). Some clones in this sample may be carry-over from other donors' samples. The chain is built from TRBV11-2 and TRBJ1-1; TRBD1 might be the D (5 bases). Material for sequencing was blood. The CDR3 DNA is TGTGCCAGCAGCTCGCAGTTTAGGGGCACTGAAGCTTTCTTT. It yields the protein CASSSQFRGTEAFF.